The 32 T cell receptor beta chains given below trace back to one sample, sequenced in a study of T cell changes during pregnancy in multiple sclerosis. Profiled with immunoSEQ multiplex PCR; TCRdb holds only in-frame clones, not every one. The data contain approximately 79,000 clones, over 85% of them singletons. Sequenced here: CD4+ T cells from peripheral blood mononuclear cells, sampled before pregnancy. These TCRs come from a female donor with multiple sclerosis, enrolled in a pregnancy study.

The rearrangement links TRBV30 to TRBJ2-4; TRBD1 matches 10 bases. The germline gives CDR1 GTSNPN, CDR2 SVGIG (reference sequence). Losses at the gene ends were 3 bases for V and 6 bases for J; bases not matched to a gene: 2. The CDR3 is 13 residues long. The CDR3 loop is CAWRGQGRNIQYF. CDR3 DNA sequence: TGTGCCTGGAGGGGACAGGGGAGAAACATTCAGTACTTC. The full variable domain, rest sourced from reference TRBV30 and TRBJ2-4, is SQTIHQWPATLVQPVGSPLSLECTVEGTSNPNLYWYRQAAGRGLQLLFYSVGIGQISSEVPQNLSASRPQDRQFILSSKKLLLSDSGFYLCAWRGQGRNIQYFGAGTRLSVL.

The chain combines TRBV5-1 with TRBJ1-2; D not resolved. Germline assignment: CDR1 SGHRS and CDR2 YFSETQ. This CDR3 is 13 amino acids long. Trimming cost V 0 bases and J 3 bases, with 6 bases left between them. CDR3 protein: CASSLAADYGYTF. The CDR3 nucleotides read TGCGCCAGCAGCTTGGCAGCGGACTATGGCTACACCTTC. Drawing the rest from reference TRBV5-1 and TRBJ1-2, the complete variable domain is KAGVTQTPRYLIKTRGQQVTLSCSPISGHRSVSWYQQTPGQGLQFLFEYFSETQRNKGNFPGRFSGRQFSNSRSEMNVSTLELGDSALYLCASSLAADYGYTFGSGTRLTVV.

The chain uses TRBV5-1 and TRBJ1-1; TRBD1 matches at 10 bases. Germline CDR1 is SGHRS and CDR2 is YFSETQ. V shed 3 bases and J 4 bases; nucleotides not matched to a gene: 9. The CDR3 sequence is 16 residues long. The CDR3 reads CASSSGTGAPGTEAFF. The CDR3, as DNA: TGCGCCAGCAGCTCCGGGACAGGGGCCCCGGGCACTGAAGCTTTCTTT.

The V call is TRBV5-1, the J call TRBJ1-2, with D hard to call. The CDR3 runs to 13 residues. Per germline, CDR1 SGHRS and CDR2 YFSETQ. Trimming took 0 bases from V and 8 from J, leaving 11 bases between them. CDR3 residues: CASSLVAGYGYTF. The CDR3 nucleotides are TGCGCCAGCAGCTTGGTAGCCGGGTACGGCTACACCTTC.

This clone was seen a few times. This chain links TRBV19 with TRBJ1-1, with TRBD1 matching 9 bases. There are 15 residues in the CDR3. CDR1 and CDR2 from the germline V gene are LNHDA and SQIVND (reference sequence). Germline trimming cut 7 bases from V and 3 bases from J; bases unmatched to any gene: 9. CDR3 coding DNA: TGTGCCAGTACCCAGGGGGACAGGGTAGACACTGAAGCTTTCTTT. Protein: CASTQGDRVDTEAFF.

V gene TRBV6-1 combines with J gene TRBJ1-1; D may be TRBD1 (5 bases). The germline gives CDR1 MNHNS, CDR2 SASEGT. The CDR3 is 13 amino acids. The V gene lost 10 bases and the J gene lost 3 bases, with 15 bases spanning the gap. The CDR3 coding sequence is TGTGCCAACTCCAGGGCTGTGGACACTGAAGCTTTCTTT. Translating gives CANSRAVDTEAFF.

The chain recombines TRBV5-4 with TRBJ2-3; the match to TRBD1 covers 8 bases. The CDR3 has 15 amino acids. J was trimmed by 2 bases and V by 4 bases; bases with no gene match: 6. The germline V gene has CDR1 SGHNT and CDR2 YYREEE (reference sequence). CDR3 residues: CASSRRDRFTDTQYF. The CDR3, as DNA: TGTGCCAGCAGCAGGCGGGACAGGTTCACAGATACGCAGTATTTT.

This clone was observed once. The rearrangement joins TRBV11-1 to TRBJ2-3; 11 nucleotides match TRBD2. CDR1 and CDR2 from the germline V gene are SGHAT and FQDESV (reference sequence). V was clipped by 5 bases and J by 3 bases; unmatched bases: 7. CDR3 size: 16 residues. The CDR3, as DNA: TGTGCCAGCAGCCCGGGACTAGCGGAGGGGACAGATACGCAGTATTTT. This gives the protein CASSPGLAEGTDTQYF.

The rearrangement joins TRBV7-8 to TRBJ1-3, with D maybe TRBD1 (5 bases). V gave up 5 bases and J gave up 0 bases, with 14 bases separating them. The CDR3 loop spans 16 amino acids. The germline V gene has CDR1 SGHVS and CDR2 FQNEAQ. The CDR3 sequence: CASSHKPGDSGNTIYF. The CDR3 bases are TGTGCCAGCAGCCATAAGCCGGGGGACTCTGGAAACACCATATATTTT. The full variable domain, its missing parts supplied by reference TRBV7-8 and TRBJ1-3, is GAGVSQSPRYKVAKRGQDVALRCDPISGHVSLFWYQQALGQGPEFLTYFQNEAQLDKSGLPSDRFFAERPEGSVSTLKIQRTQQEDSAVYLCASSHKPGDSGNTIYFGEGSWLTVV.

This chain links TRBV2 with TRBJ2-2, with 10 positions matching TRBD1. CDR3 length: 16 residues. V was clipped by 0 bases and J by 3 bases; unmatched bases: 1. Germline values: CDR1 SNHLY, CDR2 FYNNEI. For the CDR3, the DNA is TGTGCCAGCAGTGAAGCGGGACAGGGGCACACCGGGGAGCTGTTTTTT. Translating it yields CASSEAGQGHTGELFF.

The CDR3 nucleotides are TGTGCCAGTAGTCCGGACAGGGGGCCATTAGACGAGCAGTACTTC. Protein product: CASSPDRGPLDEQYF. The chain uses TRBV19 and TRBJ2-7; TRBD1 matches at 11 bases. This CDR3 has 15 amino acids. Unmatched junction bases numbered 8, after V lost 5 bases and J lost 5 bases. CDR1 and CDR2 from the germline V gene are LNHDA and SQIVND (reference sequence). Using reference TRBV19 and TRBJ2-7 for the parts outside the CDR3, the full variable domain is DGGITQSPKYLFRKEGQNVTLSCEQNLNHDAMYWYRQDPGQGLRLIYYSQIVNDFQKGDIAEGYSVSREKKESFPLTVTSAQKNPTAFYLCASSPDRGPLDEQYFGPGTRLTVT.

This sequence joins TRBV29-1 and TRBJ2-5; a weak D match, TRBD1 (6 bases). The V gene lost 2 bases and the J gene lost 6 bases, with 13 bases spanning the gap. Per germline, CDR1 SQVTM and CDR2 ANQGSEA. The CDR3 extends over 13 amino acids. The CDR3 loop is CSVEWITGKTQYF. DNA of the CDR3: TGCAGCGTTGAATGGATAACAGGGAAGACCCAGTACTTC.

This chain links TRBV28 with TRBJ1-2, with 9 bases fitting TRBD1. Germline loops: CDR1 MDHEN, CDR2 SYDVKM. Unmatched junction bases numbered 4, after V lost 3 bases and J lost 11 bases. The CDR3 extends over 12 amino acids. The CDR3 loop is CASSFMDRGYTF. The CDR3 DNA sequence: TGTGCCAGCAGTTTTATGGACAGGGGATACACCTTC.

The chain links TRBV5-1 to TRBJ1-2; D is undetermined. The CDR3 consists of 13 residues. Per germline, CDR1 SGHRS and CDR2 YFSETQ. Trimming stripped 2 bases from V and 6 bases from J, with 11 bases between. The CDR3 sequence is CASSLSEDNGYTF. In nucleotides, the CDR3 is TGCGCCAGCAGCTTATCGGAGGATAATGGCTACACCTTC.

The gene calls are TRBV10-3 and TRBJ2-5; a possible D gene is TRBD1 (6 bases). Germline CDR1 reads ENHRY; CDR2 reads SYGVKD. V gave up 2 bases and J gave up 5 bases, with 21 bases separating them. The CDR3 covers 17 residues. The CDR3 loop reads CAISEPRVTGRGETQYF. Here the CDR3 DNA reads TGTGCCATCAGTGAGCCCCGGGTTACAGGGCGCGGGGAGACCCAGTACTTC.

This clone has a single count. The chain carries TRBV30 and TRBJ2-7, with unresolved D. The CDR3 runs to 14 residues. The V end was cut by 0 bases, the J end by 3 bases, with 12 bases between. Germline CDR1 reads GTSNPN; CDR2 reads SVGIG (reference sequence). As DNA, the CDR3 is TGTGCCTGGAGTGTACTGGGCACCCGCTACGAGCAGTACTTC. This encodes CAWSVLGTRYEQYF.

V gene TRBV30 combines with J gene TRBJ1-5; 7 bases map to TRBD1. The CDR3 runs 15 residues. V lost 3 bases to trimming and J lost 3 bases; unmatched junction nucleotides: 8. The V gene's germline CDR1 is GTSNPN and CDR2 SVGIG (reference sequence). This chain's CDR3 is CAWSIPQGDNQPQHF. CDR3 in DNA: TGTGCCTGGAGCATCCCTCAGGGGGACAATCAGCCCCAGCATTTT. Full variable domain (outside the CDR3, taken from reference TRBV30 and TRBJ1-5): SQTIHQWPATLVQPVGSPLSLECTVEGTSNPNLYWYRQAAGRGLQLLFYSVGIGQISSEVPQNLSASRPQDRQFILSSKKLLLSDSGFYLCAWSIPQGDNQPQHFGDGTRLSIL.

This chain uses TRBV5-1 with TRBJ2-5; the match to TRBD2 covers 10 bases. Germline trimming cut 0 bases from V and 2 bases from J; bases unmatched to any gene: 4. The CDR3 contains 16 residues. CDR1 and CDR2 (germline): SGHRS, YFSETQ. The CDR3 sequence is CASSLASGGDQETQYF. In nucleotides, the CDR3 is TGCGCCAGCAGCTTGGCCAGCGGGGGGGATCAAGAGACCCAGTACTTC.

V gene TRBV7-6 combines with J gene TRBJ2-3, with 11 bases aligning to TRBD2. Germline CDR1 reads SGHVS; CDR2 reads FNYEAQ. The CDR3 has 18 amino acids. Germline trimming cut 0 bases from V and 1 base from J; bases unmatched to any gene: 6. This chain's CDR3 is CASSLAVAGGSRTDTQYF. The CDR3 nucleotides are TGTGCCAGCAGCTTAGCGGTAGCGGGAGGGAGTCGCACAGATACGCAGTATTTT.

The chain uses TRBV11-2 and TRBJ2-7; D gene unclear. CDR1 is SGHAT and CDR2 is FQNNGV in the germline V gene. V lost 0 bases and J 6 bases, leaving 9 bases between the germline ends. This CDR3 contains 13 residues. CDR3: CASSLDLFGEQYF. The CDR3 nucleotides read TGTGCCAGCAGCTTAGATCTATTTGGCGAGCAGTACTTC.

The chain links TRBV6-5 to TRBJ2-1; 10 bases match TRBD2. There are 15 residues in the CDR3. Unmatched junction bases numbered 3, after V lost 2 bases and J lost 5 bases. Germline V gene sequence: CDR1 MNHEY, CDR2 SVGAGI. This CDR3 reads CASSYRGLADNEQFF. CDR3 DNA sequence: TGTGCCAGCAGTTACCGAGGACTAGCGGACAATGAGCAGTTCTTC.

The V and J genes are TRBV19 and TRBJ2-1; D might be TRBD2 (6 bases). In germline, CDR1 is LNHDA, CDR2 SQIVND (reference sequence). CDR3 length: 15 residues. Trimming pared 7 bases from V and 4 bases from J, leaving 17 bases between. The CDR3 here is CASTPPGVTYNEQFF. DNA of the CDR3: TGTGCCAGTACCCCTCCGGGGGTTACGTACAATGAGCAGTTCTTC. Full variable domain (rest looked up from reference TRBV19 and TRBJ2-1): DGGITQSPKYLFRKEGQNVTLSCEQNLNHDAMYWYRQDPGQGLRLIYYSQIVNDFQKGDIAEGYSVSREKKESFPLTVTSAQKNPTAFYLCASTPPGVTYNEQFFGPGTRLTVL.

The rearrangement uses TRBV28 and TRBJ1-1; 9 bases are shared with TRBD1. CDR1 MDHEN and CDR2 SYDVKM come from the germline V gene. The V gene end was trimmed by 6 bases and the J gene end by 9 bases; junction bases not matched to a gene: 8. The length of the CDR3 is 13 residues. CDR3 nucleotide sequence: TGTGCCAGCAGGGGACAGGGTTTCAGCCAAGCTTTCTTT. This translates into CASRGQGFSQAFF.

This clone has a single count. V and J are TRBV6-1 and TRBJ2-1; 10 nucleotides align to TRBD1. Looked up from germline, CDR1 is MNHNS and CDR2 is SASEGT. The V gene end was trimmed by 2 bases and the J gene end by 9 bases; junction bases not matched to a gene: 7. The CDR3 covers 15 residues. The chain's CDR3 is CASSEWGTGVLEQFF. For the CDR3, the DNA is TGTGCCAGCAGTGAATGGGGGACAGGGGTTCTTGAGCAGTTCTTC.

This clone was seen a handful of times. This chain joins TRBV28 and TRBJ1-1; D possibly corresponds to TRBD1 (6 bases). Trimming took off 6 bases at V and 4 bases at J, with 15 bases between the two ends. Germline V gene lookup returns CDR1 MDHEN and CDR2 SYDVKM. The length of the CDR3 is 14 residues. The CDR3 bases are TGTGCCAGCAGGGACGGGGGGGCGCGCACTGAAGCTTTCTTT. As protein: CASRDGGARTEAFF.

The chain employs TRBV18 and TRBJ1-5; D unresolved. The CDR3 has 16 amino acids. The germline V gene encodes CDR1 KGHSH and CDR2 LQKENI. Between the trimmed V and J ends, which lost 2 bases and 0 bases, there was a span of 11 bases. CDR3 coding DNA: TGTGCCAGCTCACCAGTCCGCCAGGATAGCAATCAGCCCCAGCATTTT. This translates into CASSPVRQDSNQPQHF.

The chain combines TRBV18 with TRBJ1-1; D uncertain. Per germline, CDR1 KGHSH and CDR2 LQKENI. The CDR3 runs 16 residues. Between the trimmed V and J ends, which lost 1 base and 1 base, there was a span of 13 bases. Here the CDR3 DNA reads TGTGCCAGCTCACCACTAAGATTCTCAGGGAACACTGAAGCTTTCTTT. This encodes CASSPLRFSGNTEAFF.

The chain couples TRBV10-2 to TRBJ2-1; 10 bases align to TRBD2. Losses at the gene ends were 6 bases for V and 5 bases for J; bases not matched to a gene: 1. In germline, CDR1 is WSHSY, CDR2 SAAADI. There are 13 residues in the CDR3. For the CDR3, the DNA is TGCGCCAGCAGACTAGCGGGGAACAATGAGCAGTTCTTC. This sequence encodes CASRLAGNNEQFF.

The chain employs TRBV27 and TRBJ1-5; TRBD1 aligns across 7 bases. The CDR3 has 15 residues. Germline-derived CDR1 and CDR2 are MNHEY and SMNVEV (reference sequence). The ends lost 6 bases at V and 0 bases at J; junction bases unmatched: 5. CDR3 loop: CASSQRQGSNQPQHF. The CDR3, as DNA: TGTGCCAGCAGCCAACGACAGGGTAGCAATCAGCCCCAGCATTTT.

The V and J genes are TRBV19 and TRBJ1-5, with 9 bases fitting TRBD1. With V trimmed by 1 base and J by 5 bases, 3 bases remained unmatched. This CDR3 has 15 amino acids. Germline CDR1 and CDR2: LNHDA and SQIVND (reference sequence). CDR3 protein: CASSIARTGDQPQHF. The CDR3 coding sequence is TGTGCCAGTAGTATAGCCCGGACAGGGGATCAGCCCCAGCATTTT.

The V call is TRBV29-1, the J call TRBJ2-5, with D maybe TRBD2 (5 bases). Germline values: CDR1 SQVTM, CDR2 ANQGSEA. V lost 4 bases, J lost 5 bases, and 11 bases lay in between. The CDR3 consists of 12 residues. Here the CDR3 reads CSVAPGGETQYF. The CDR3 DNA sequence: TGCAGCGTTGCCCCGGGCGGGGAGACCCAGTACTTC.

The rearrangement links TRBV6-5 to TRBJ1-2, with 7 bases lining up with TRBD1. V gave up 5 bases and J gave up 3 bases; unmatched junction bases: 9. CDR1 is MNHEY, CDR2 SVGAGI, per germline. This CDR3 has 15 amino acids. Here the CDR3 reads CASSTLTGPYYGYTF. The CDR3 DNA reads as TGTGCCAGCAGTACCCTGACAGGGCCCTACTATGGCTACACCTTC.